The next 23 T cell receptor beta chains were all read from a single sample in a study of shared clonotypes between healthy human individuals. Profiling relied on immunoSEQ multiplex PCR, and the TCRdb table lists in-frame clones only, not all of them. Of about 670,000 clones in the sample, 55% to 75% were seen once. What was sequenced was memory CD4+ T cells sorted from blood. The subset was: CD45RA-negative fraction. Every receptor here comes from a woman in her twenties or thirties in good health.

The J gene is TRBJ2-7, the V gene TRBV5-4; 7 nucleotides line up with TRBD2. Germline V gene data show CDR1 as SGHNT and CDR2 as YYREEE (reference sequence). J gave up 1 base and V 5 bases, and 12 bases lay outside the gene matches. This CDR3 is 16 amino acids long. Written as DNA, the CDR3 is TGTGCCAGCAGAAACGGCGGGCAGCGGGGATCCTACGAGCAGTACTTC. This gives the protein CASRNGGQRGSYEQYF. The complete variable domain, with remaining parts taken from reference TRBV5-4 and TRBJ2-7, reads ETGVTQSPTHLIKTRGQQVTLRCSSQSGHNTVSWYQQALGQGPQFIFQYYREEENGRGNFPPRFSGLQFPNYSSELNVNALELDDSALYLCASRNGGQRGSYEQYFGPGTRLTVT.

The rearrangement links TRBV2 to TRBJ2-2; no reliable D call. Germline V CDR1 and CDR2: SNHLY, FYNNEI. This CDR3 is built from 14 residues. With 3 bases removed from V and 9 bases from J, the gap between germline ends came to 14 bases. The CDR3: CASSDGRRSRELFF. CDR3 sequence (DNA): TGTGCCAGCAGTGACGGCCGACGTTCGCGGGAGCTGTTTTTT. The full variable domain, in which reference TRBV2 and TRBJ2-2 provide the parts outside the CDR3, is EPEVTQTPSHQVTQMGQEVILRCVPISNHLYFYWYRQILGQKVEFLVSFYNNEISEKSEIFDDQFSVERPDGSNFTLKIRSTKLEDSAMYFCASSDGRRSRELFFGEGSRLTVL.

The V gene is TRBV28, the J gene TRBJ2-7; D may match TRBD1 or TRBD2 (5 bases each). Trimming pared 5 bases from V and 5 bases from J, leaving 19 bases between. CDR3 size: 15 residues. The germline gives CDR1 MDHEN, CDR2 SYDVKM. CDR3 sequence (DNA): TGTGCCAGCAGTCCCTCCGGGACCGTAAGCCACGAGCAGTACTTC. It specifies CASSPSGTVSHEQYF.

Only a few counts were recorded for this clone. Within the sample, other DNA sequences also encode this same CDR3. V and J are TRBV5-1 and TRBJ1-1; D not resolved. V shed 0 bases and J shed 0 bases, with 9 bases lying between them. This CDR3 has 15 residues. Germline V gene data show CDR1 as SGHRS and CDR2 as YFSETQ. This chain's CDR3 is CASSLVPGLNTEAFF. In DNA, the CDR3 is TGCGCCAGCAGCTTGGTACCGGGTCTGAACACTGAAGCTTTCTTT. The full variable domain, in which reference TRBV5-1 and TRBJ1-1 provide the parts outside the CDR3, is KAGVTQTPRYLIKTRGQQVTLSCSPISGHRSVSWYQQTPGQGLQFLFEYFSETQRNKGNFPGRFSGRQFSNSRSEMNVSTLELGDSALYLCASSLVPGLNTEAFFGQGTRLTVV.

Comment on this clone: Other DNA sequences in this specimen translate into the identical CDR3. V and J are TRBV18 and TRBJ2-7; 13 positions match TRBD2. This CDR3 is 18 amino acids long. Germline CDR1 and CDR2: KGHSH and LQKENI. J lost 0 bases, V lost 3 bases, and 8 bases had no gene match. CDR3 residues: CASSPQLAGGPLSYEQYF. CDR3 coding DNA: TGTGCCAGCTCACCGCAACTAGCGGGGGGGCCCCTCTCCTACGAGCAGTACTTC.

This rearrangement joins TRBV19 to TRBJ2-5; D might be TRBD1 (6 bases). With 7 bases removed from V and 1 base from J, the gap between germline ends came to 13 bases. Germline V CDR1 and CDR2: LNHDA, SQIVND (reference sequence). CDR3 size: 14 residues. The chain's CDR3 is CASNPGTLQETQYF. In DNA form, the CDR3 reads TGTGCCAGTAATCCAGGGACACTCCAAGAGACCCAGTACTTC.

The chain recombines TRBV6-1 with TRBJ2-1; no clear D gene. The ends were cut back, 10 bases at V and 6 bases at J, with 22 bases in the middle. CDR1 and CDR2 from the germline V gene are MNHNS and SASEGT. The CDR3 contains 15 residues. CDR3 nucleotide sequence: TGTGCCACCTCCAATTTTCAACTCCCCGCCAATGAGCAGTTCTTC. Residues: CATSNFQLPANEQFF.

As regards this clone: Other DNA sequences within the sample encode an identical CDR3. The rearrangement joins TRBV11-2 to TRBJ2-5, with D uncertain. CDR1 and CDR2 (germline): SGHAT, FQNNGV. This CDR3 is built from 12 residues. Trimming pared 1 base from V and 5 bases from J, leaving 5 bases between. The chain's CDR3 is CASSLGAETQYF. CDR3 DNA: TGTGCCAGCAGCTTAGGGGCGGAGACCCAGTACTTC.

The CDR3 sequence: CASSFSGVGNEQFF. The CDR3 DNA sequence: TGTGCCAGCAGCTTCTCTGGGGTAGGTAATGAGCAGTTCTTC. The rearrangement links TRBV7-2 to TRBJ2-1; D not resolved. V was clipped by 3 bases and J by 7 bases, with 13 bases between them. CDR1 is SGHTA and CDR2 is FQGNSA in the germline V gene. This CDR3 region has 14 residues.

The gene calls are TRBV27 and TRBJ1-5; the D gene is possibly TRBD1 (6 bases). The germline V gene encodes CDR1 MNHEY and CDR2 SMNVEV (reference sequence). This CDR3 has 16 residues. V was cut by 2 bases and J by 5 bases, with 16 bases left in between. The CDR3 DNA sequence: TGTGCCAGCAGTTTAGGGACACCTCTTTCGGATCAGCCCCAGCATTTT. This translates into CASSLGTPLSDQPQHF.

The chain has TRBV6-1 and TRBJ1-5; a weak D match, TRBD1 (6 bases). Germline loops: CDR1 MNHNS, CDR2 SASEGT. Between the trimmed V and J ends, which lost 2 bases and 1 base, there was a span of 15 bases. The CDR3 length is 17 residues. The CDR3 region is CASSEIRGGGSNQPQHF. DNA for the CDR3: TGTGCCAGCAGTGAAATTAGGGGGGGAGGAAGCAATCAGCCCCAGCATTTT.

The chain employs TRBV4-1 and TRBJ2-4; 7 nucleotides line up with TRBD2. This CDR3 region has 17 residues. The trim removed 3 bases at V and 0 bases at J, leaving 8 bases unmatched. The germline CDR1 and CDR2 sequences are MGHRA and YSYEKL. As DNA, the CDR3 is TGCGCCAGCAGCCAGGTGACGGGGGGACTAGCCAAAAACATTCAGTACTTC. This encodes CASSQVTGGLAKNIQYF.

The chain links TRBV6-1 to TRBJ2-1; D may be TRBD1 or TRBD2 (5 bases each). V was cut by 3 bases and J by 2 bases, with 14 bases left in between. Germline CDR1 reads MNHNS; CDR2 reads SASEGT. The CDR3 runs 16 residues. CDR3 residues: CASSDRDRGAYNEQFF. As DNA, the CDR3 is TGTGCCAGCAGTGATAGAGACCGAGGGGCCTACAATGAGCAGTTCTTC.

This sequence joins TRBV28 and TRBJ1-5; D not certain. This CDR3 region has 16 residues. The germline V gene has CDR1 MDHEN and CDR2 SYDVKM. The V gene lost 6 bases and the J gene lost 1 base, with 16 bases spanning the gap. The CDR3 sequence is CASRPPTRRSNQPQHF. The CDR3, as DNA: TGTGCCAGCAGACCTCCAACCCGAAGGAGCAATCAGCCCCAGCATTTT.

The chain employs TRBV7-2 and TRBJ2-7; tentative D call: TRBD2 (6 bases). Germline lookup yields CDR1 SGHTA and CDR2 FQGNSA. This CDR3 region has 15 residues. With 1 base removed from V and 1 base from J, the gap between germline ends came to 11 bases. As DNA, the CDR3 is TGTGCCAGCAGCTTAGTTGGGGAGGCGTCCTACGAGCAGTACTTC. Its protein is CASSLVGEASYEQYF.

This clone was seen repeatedly, ten times or more. The genes are TRBV11-2 and TRBJ2-7, with D tentatively TRBD2 (6 bases). The CDR3 totals 12 residues. CDR1 is SGHAT, CDR2 FQNNGV, per germline. Between the trimmed V and J ends, which lost 3 bases and 7 bases, there was a span of 10 bases. The CDR3 is CASSFSGLEQYF. CDR3 DNA sequence: TGTGCCAGCAGCTTTAGCGGTCTGGAGCAGTACTTC.

The chain recombines TRBV15 with TRBJ2-5; D tentatively fits TRBD1 or TRBD2 (5 bases each). The germline V gene encodes CDR1 LNHNV and CDR2 YYDKDF (reference sequence). This CDR3 comprises 13 residues. With 8 bases removed from V and 4 bases from J, the gap between germline ends came to 14 bases. The CDR3 loop reads CATHEGRGETQYF. As DNA, the CDR3 is TGTGCCACCCATGAGGGGCGCGGAGAGACCCAGTACTTC. The entire variable domain, with the rest obtained from reference TRBV15 and TRBJ2-5, is as follows: DAMVIQNPRYQVTQFGKPVTLSCSQTLNHNVMYWYQQKSSQAPKLLFHYYDKDFNNEADTPDNFQSRRPNTSFCFLDIRSPGLGDTAMYLCATHEGRGETQYFGPGTRLLVL.

The chain uses TRBV18 and TRBJ2-3; unclear D gene. CDR1 and CDR2 from the germline V gene are KGHSH and LQKENI. V was shortened by 0 bases and J by 1 base, with 8 bases between the two germline ends. The CDR3 spans 15 residues. The CDR3 DNA reads as TGTGCCAGCTCACCACCCGGAACCCGCACAGATACGCAGTATTTT. This codes for CASSPPGTRTDTQYF.

Comment on this clone: The junction departs from the called germline gene at one end, perhaps through a read error. J is TRBJ2-2 and V is TRBV4-1; weak D call: TRBD1 (6 bases). The CDR3 loop spans 16 amino acids. Germline V lookup: CDR1 MGHRA, CDR2 YSYEKL. This CDR3 reads CASRQSEGHYTGELFF. The CDR3 DNA reads as TGCGCCAGCCGCCAGAGTGAGGGACACTACACCGGGGAGCTGTTTTTT.

The rearrangement uses TRBV18 and TRBJ1-5; 12 bases are a match to TRBD1. Trimming took 2 bases from V and 10 from J; bases not matched to a gene: 3. This CDR3 is 14 amino acids long. Germline CDR1 is KGHSH and CDR2 is LQKENI. This CDR3 is CASSPGTGGIPQHF. The CDR3 DNA sequence: TGTGCCAGCTCACCAGGGACAGGGGGCATCCCCCAGCATTTT.

This clone appeared a few times. The gene calls are TRBV27 and TRBJ2-1, with 12 nucleotides matching TRBD1. Losses at the gene ends were 0 bases for V and 8 bases for J; bases not matched to a gene: 5. CDR3 length equals 16 residues. Germline lookup yields CDR1 MNHEY and CDR2 SMNVEV (reference sequence). The CDR3 sequence: CASSLSRGTGGDEQFF. In DNA form, the CDR3 reads TGTGCCAGCAGTTTATCGAGGGGGACAGGGGGCGATGAGCAGTTCTTC.

This chain joins TRBV9 and TRBJ1-5, with D tentatively TRBD1 (5 bases). Germline V gene sequence: CDR1 SGDLS, CDR2 YYNGEE. The CDR3 runs to 15 residues. V lost 4 bases and J lost 2, with 13 bases in between. CDR3: CASSPRDDGNQPQHF. The CDR3 DNA follows: TGTGCCAGCAGCCCGCGGGACGATGGCAATCAGCCCCAGCATTTT.

The chain employs TRBV6-1 and TRBJ1-5, with D uncertain. CDR3 length equals 13 residues. The germline V and J ends were trimmed by 6 bases and 3 bases, with 9 bases remaining between them. Germline V gene lookup returns CDR1 MNHNS and CDR2 SASEGT. CDR3 sequence: CASRQKPNQPQHF. The CDR3 DNA sequence: TGTGCCAGCAGGCAGAAGCCCAATCAGCCCCAGCATTTT.